The TCR beta chain described here comes from a study of blood T cell repertoires in COVID-19. On the study more broadly: Donors in the United States, Italy and Spain gave samples during acute or convalescent COVID-19. T cells, B-cell-depleted T cells, or PBMCs provided the cDNA or gDNA that served as material.

In the study's own analysis: Amplified reference gene primers provided the basis for estimating nucleated cell counts. Produced via immunoSEQ multiplex PCR; TCRdb's table is partial and in-frame only. The DNA was the basis for D and trimming; V, J and clone size are from that table. In the table there are around 290,000 clones, 89% of which are singletons. Participant-given clinical history determined each cohort assignment. Sequenced: PBMCs or T cells enriched from blood (not recorded which). This sequence was found in a woman in her 40s who had recovered from COVID-19.

In DNA form, the CDR3 reads TGTGCCAGCAGCTTCTCGGCGGAAGAGCAGTTCTTC. The encoded protein is CASSFSAEEQFF. J is TRBJ2-1 and V is TRBV7-3; no reliable D call. CDR1 is SGHTA and CDR2 is FQGTGA in the germline V gene. Trimming removed 3 bases from V and 10 bases from J, with 10 bases in between. The CDR3 totals 12 residues. Based on the CDR3 plus reference TRBV7-3 and TRBJ2-1, the full variable domain is GAGVSQTPSNKVTEKGKYVELRCDPISGHTALYWYRQSLGQGPEFLIYFQGTGAADDSGLPNDRFFAVRPEGSVSTLKIQRTERGDSAVYLCASSFSAEEQFFGPGTRLTVL.